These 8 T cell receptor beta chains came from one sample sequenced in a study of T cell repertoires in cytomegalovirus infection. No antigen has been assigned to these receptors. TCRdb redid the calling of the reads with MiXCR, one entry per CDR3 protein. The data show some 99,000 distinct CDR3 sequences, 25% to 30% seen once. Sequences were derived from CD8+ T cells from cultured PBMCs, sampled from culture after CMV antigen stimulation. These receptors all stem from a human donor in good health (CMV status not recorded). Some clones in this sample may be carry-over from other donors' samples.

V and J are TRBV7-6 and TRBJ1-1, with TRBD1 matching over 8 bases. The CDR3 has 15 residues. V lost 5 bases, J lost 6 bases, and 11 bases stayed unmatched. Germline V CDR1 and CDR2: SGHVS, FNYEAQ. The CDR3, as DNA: TGTGCCAGCAGCAACTGGACAGGGTTCATCCCTGAAGCTTTCTTT. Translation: CASSNWTGFIPEAFF.

The CDR3 DNA follows: TGTGCCAGCAGTAACTTAGCGGGGGCCACCGGGGAGCTGTTTTTT. Translating gives CASSNLAGATGELFF. The chain combines TRBV6-5 with TRBJ2-2; 9 bases fit TRBD2. The V segment lost 5 bases and the J segment 4 bases; nucleotides outside the gene matches: 5. Germline CDR1 is MNHEY and CDR2 is SVGAGI. The CDR3 consists of 15 residues.

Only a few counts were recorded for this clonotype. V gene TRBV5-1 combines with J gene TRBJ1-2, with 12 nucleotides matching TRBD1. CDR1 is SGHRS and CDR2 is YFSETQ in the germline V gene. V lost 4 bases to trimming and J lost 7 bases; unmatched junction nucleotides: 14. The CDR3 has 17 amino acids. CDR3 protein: CASSLTGQGATGRGYTF. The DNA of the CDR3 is TGCGCCAGCAGCCTAACGGGACAGGGGGCGACCGGGCGTGGCTACACCTTC. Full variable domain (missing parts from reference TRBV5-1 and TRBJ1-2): KAGVTQTPRYLIKTRGQQVTLSCSPISGHRSVSWYQQTPGQGLQFLFEYFSETQRNKGNFPGRFSGRQFSNSRSEMNVSTLELGDSALYLCASSLTGQGATGRGYTFGSGTRLTVV.

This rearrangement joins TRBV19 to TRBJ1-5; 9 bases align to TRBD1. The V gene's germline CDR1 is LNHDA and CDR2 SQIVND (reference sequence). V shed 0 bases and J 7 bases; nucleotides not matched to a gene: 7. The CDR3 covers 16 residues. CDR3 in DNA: TGTGCCAGTAGTATAGATATTGGGACAGGGAAACAGCCCCAGCATTTT. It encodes CASSIDIGTGKQPQHF.

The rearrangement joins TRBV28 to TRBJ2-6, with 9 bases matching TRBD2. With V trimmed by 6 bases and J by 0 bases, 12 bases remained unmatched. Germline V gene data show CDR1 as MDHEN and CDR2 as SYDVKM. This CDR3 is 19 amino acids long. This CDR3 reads CASSLNPLAGHSGANVLTF. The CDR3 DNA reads TGTGCCAGCAGCTTAAACCCTCTAGCGGGACACTCTGGGGCCAACGTCCTGACTTTC.

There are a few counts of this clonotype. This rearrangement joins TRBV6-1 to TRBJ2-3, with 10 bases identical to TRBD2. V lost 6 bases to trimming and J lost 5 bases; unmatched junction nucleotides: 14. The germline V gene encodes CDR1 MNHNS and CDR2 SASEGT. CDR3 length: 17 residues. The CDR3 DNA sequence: TGTGCCAGCAGCCAAACGGAGGGAGCGGGGGGGCGAGATACGCAGTATTTT. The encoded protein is CASSQTEGAGGRDTQYF.

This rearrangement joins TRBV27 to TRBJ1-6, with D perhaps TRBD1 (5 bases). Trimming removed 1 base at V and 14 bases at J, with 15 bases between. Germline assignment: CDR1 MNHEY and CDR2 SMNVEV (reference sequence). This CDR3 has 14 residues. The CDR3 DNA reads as TGTGCCAGCAGTTTATTTACCGGGGGGGAGTCCCTCCACTTT. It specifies CASSLFTGGESLHF.

The CDR3: CASSFGYTF. In nucleotides, the CDR3 is TGTGCCAGCAGTTTTGGCTACACCTTC. V gene TRBV12-3 or TRBV12-4 combines with J gene TRBJ1-2; D is uncertain. This CDR3 region has 9 residues. With 3 bases removed from V and 7 bases from J, the gap between germline ends came to 0 bases.